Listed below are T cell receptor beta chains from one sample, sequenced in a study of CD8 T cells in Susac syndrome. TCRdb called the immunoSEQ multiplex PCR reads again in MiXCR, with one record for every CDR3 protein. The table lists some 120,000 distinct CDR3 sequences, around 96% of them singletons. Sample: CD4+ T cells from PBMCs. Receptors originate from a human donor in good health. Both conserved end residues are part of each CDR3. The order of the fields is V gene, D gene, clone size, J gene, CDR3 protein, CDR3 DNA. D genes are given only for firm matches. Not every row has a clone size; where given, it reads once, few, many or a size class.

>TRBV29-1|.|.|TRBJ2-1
CSLGAYNEQFF
TGCAGCCTGGGGGCTTACAATGAGCAGTTCTTC
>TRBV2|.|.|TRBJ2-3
CASTGQLRTDTQYF
TGTGCCAGCACCGGACAGCTACGAACAGATACGCAGTATTTT
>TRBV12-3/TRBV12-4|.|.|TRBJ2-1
CASSFIAVGFLENEQFF
.
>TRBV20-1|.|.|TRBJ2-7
CSARDQGGLGYEQYF
TGCAGTGCTAGAGATCAGGGGGGCCTGGGCTACGAGCAGTACTTC
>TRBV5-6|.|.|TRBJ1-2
CASSSGGYGYTF
TGTGCCAGCAGCTCGGGCGGCTATGGCTACACCTTC
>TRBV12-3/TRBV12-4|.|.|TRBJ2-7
CASSRDTYEQYF
TGTGCCAGCAGCCGGGACACCTACGAGCAGTACTTC
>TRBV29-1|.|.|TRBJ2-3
CSVGGGTVGDTQYF
TGCAGCGTTGGTGGAGGTACGGTCGGTGATACGCAGTATTTT
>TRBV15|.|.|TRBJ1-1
CATSRDLRGNTEAFF
TGTGCCACCAGCAGAGATCTCCGGGGGAACACTGAAGCTTTCTTT
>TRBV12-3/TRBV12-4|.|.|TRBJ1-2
CASSLEFPLYGYTF
TGTGCCAGCAGTTTGGAGTTCCCTCTCTATGGCTACACCTTC
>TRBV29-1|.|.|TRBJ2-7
CSGTDDSGPNEQYF
TGCAGCGGTACTGACGACTCCGGCCCGAACGAGCAGTACTTC
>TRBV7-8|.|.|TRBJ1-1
CASSLEGAVMNTEAFF
TGTGCCAGCAGCTTAGAGGGTGCAGTCATGAACACTGAAGCTTTCTTT
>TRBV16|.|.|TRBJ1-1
CASSQSVNTEAFF
TGTGCCAGCAGCCAATCTGTGAACACTGAAGCTTTCTTT
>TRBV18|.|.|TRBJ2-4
CASSPGSLAKNIQYF
TGTGCCAGCTCACCGGGCAGCCTAGCCAAAAACATTCAGTACTTC
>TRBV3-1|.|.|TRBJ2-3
CASSQDPTRTDTQYF
TGTGCCAGCAGCCAAGATCCAACCCGCACAGATACGCAGTATTTT
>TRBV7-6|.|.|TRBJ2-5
CASSTLQGFETQYF
TGTGCCAGCAGCACCCTCCAGGGGTTTGAGACCCAGTACTTC
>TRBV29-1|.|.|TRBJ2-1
CSVALVALRGGGNEQFF
TGCAGCGTTGCACTAGTAGCCTTACGGGGCGGAGGTAATGAGCAGTTCTTC
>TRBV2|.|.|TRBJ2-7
CASRRASSYEQYF
TGTGCCAGCAGGAGAGCAAGCTCCTACGAGCAGTACTTC
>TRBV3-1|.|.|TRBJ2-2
CASSQHNRAGELFF
TGTGCCAGCAGCCAACATAACCGGGCCGGGGAGCTGTTTTTT
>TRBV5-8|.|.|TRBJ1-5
CASSPNGDRYLNQPQHF
TGTGCCAGCAGCCCGAATGGCGACCGCTACCTTAATCAGCCCCAGCATTTT
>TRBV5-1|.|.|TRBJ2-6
CASSRTGRETSGANVLTF
TGCGCCAGCAGCCGGACAGGGAGGGAGACCTCTGGGGCCAACGTCCTGACTTTC
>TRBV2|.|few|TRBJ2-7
CASSATGYEQYF
TGTGCCAGCAGTGCTACAGGCTACGAGCAGTACTTC
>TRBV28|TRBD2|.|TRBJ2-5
CASSALAGVETQYF
TGTGCCAGCAGCGCCTTAGCGGGAGTTGAGACCCAGTACTTC
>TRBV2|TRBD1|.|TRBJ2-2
CASRGQGAPGELFF
TGTGCCAGCAGGGGACAGGGGGCGCCCGGGGAGCTGTTTTTT
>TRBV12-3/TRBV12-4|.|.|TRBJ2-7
CASSPGTMGGPTIYEQYF
TGTGCCAGCAGTCCCGGGACAATGGGAGGACCAACGATTTACGAGCAGTACTTC
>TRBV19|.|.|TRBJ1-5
CASSIRGSNQPQHF
TGTGCCAGTAGTATCAGGGGTAGCAATCAGCCCCAGCATTTT
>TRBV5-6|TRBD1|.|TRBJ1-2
CASCRQGNYGYTF
TGTGCCAGCTGCCGACAGGGGAACTATGGCTACACCTTC
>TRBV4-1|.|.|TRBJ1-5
CASSQDPVPREPQHF
TGCGCCAGCAGCCAAGATCCCGTTCCTCGGGAGCCCCAGCATTTT
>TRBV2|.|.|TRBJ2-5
CASSVGRQETQYF
TGTGCCAGCAGTGTCGGCAGACAAGAGACCCAGTACTTC
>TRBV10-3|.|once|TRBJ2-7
CAISDLMGYEQYF
TGTGCCATCAGTGACCTAATGGGGTACGAGCAGTACTTC
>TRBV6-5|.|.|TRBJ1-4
CASGGRGKGEKLFF
TGTGCCAGCGGGGGCAGGGGCAAAGGTGAAAAACTGTTTTTT
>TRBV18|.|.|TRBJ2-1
CASSPWSDPYNEQFF
TGTGCCAGCTCACCATGGTCGGATCCATACAATGAGCAGTTCTTC
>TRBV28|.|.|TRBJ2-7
CASSSPLSGTGFYEQYF
TGTGCCAGCAGTTCACCCCTTAGCGGGACAGGCTTTTACGAGCAGTACTTC
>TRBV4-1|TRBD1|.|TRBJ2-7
CASSQAPGTGGLEQYF
TGCGCCAGCAGCCAAGCCCCCGGGACAGGGGGCCTCGAGCAGTACTTC
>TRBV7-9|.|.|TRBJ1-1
CASSLETGGAFF
TGTGCCAGCAGCTTAGAAACCGGAGGAGCTTTCTTT
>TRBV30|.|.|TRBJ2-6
CAWRVSGANVLTF
TGTGCCTGGAGGGTTTCTGGGGCCAACGTCCTGACTTTC
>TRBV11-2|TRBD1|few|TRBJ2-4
CASSLRTGLAKNIQYF
TGTGCCAGCAGCTTAAGGACAGGGCTAGCCAAAAACATTCAGTACTTC
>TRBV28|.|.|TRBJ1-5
CASRILYARENNQPQHF
TGTGCCAGCAGGATACTGTACGCCAGGGAAAACAATCAGCCCCAGCATTTT
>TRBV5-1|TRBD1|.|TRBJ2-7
CASSDRSGGSYEQYF
TGCGCCAGCAGCGACCGCTCAGGGGGCTCCTACGAGCAGTACTTC
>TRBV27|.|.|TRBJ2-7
CASVSEAGRSHEQYF
TGTGCCAGCGTTTCTGAGGCAGGGAGGTCCCACGAGCAGTACTTC
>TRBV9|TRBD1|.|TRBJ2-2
CASSVGGGVTGELFF
TGTGCCAGCAGCGTAGGAGGGGGCGTCACCGGGGAGCTGTTTTTT
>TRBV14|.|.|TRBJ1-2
CASSQAAGQVIYTF
TGTGCCAGCAGTCAGGCAGCGGGGCAAGTTATCTACACCTTC
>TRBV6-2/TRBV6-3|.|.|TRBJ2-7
CASKDRAWEQYF
TGTGCCAGCAAGGATCGAGCCTGGGAGCAGTACTTC
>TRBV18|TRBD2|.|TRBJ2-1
CASSPRSSGIYNEQFF
TGTGCCAGCTCACCACGGTCTAGCGGGATCTACAATGAGCAGTTCTTC
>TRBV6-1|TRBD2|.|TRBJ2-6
CASSRPLAGGPAGANVLTF
TGTGCCAGCAGTAGGCCTCTAGCGGGAGGGCCTGCTGGGGCCAACGTCCTGACTTTC
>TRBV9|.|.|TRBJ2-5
CASSVELGLETQYF
TGTGCCAGCAGCGTAGAGCTGGGGCTGGAGACCCAGTACTTC
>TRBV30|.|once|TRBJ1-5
CAWSVGRNQPQHF
TGTGCCTGGAGTGTAGGCCGTAATCAGCCCCAGCATTTT
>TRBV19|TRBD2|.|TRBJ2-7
CASSRFGGTSSRYEQYF
TGTGCCAGTAGTAGGTTCGGTGGGACTAGCAGTCGGTACGAGCAGTACTTC
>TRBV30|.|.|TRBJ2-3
CAWSGLDTQYF
TGTGCCTGGAGTGGGCTAGATACGCAGTATTTT
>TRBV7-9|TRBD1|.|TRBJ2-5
CASQTGANQETQYF
TGTGCCAGCCAGACAGGGGCCAACCAAGAGACCCAGTACTTC
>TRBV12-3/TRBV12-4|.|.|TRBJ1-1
CASSHRTMNTEAFF
TGTGCCAGCTCTCACAGGACCATGAACACTGAAGCTTTCTTT
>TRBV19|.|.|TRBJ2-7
CASSAWGSSEEQYF
TGTGCCAGTAGTGCCTGGGGCTCTAGCGAGGAGCAGTACTTC
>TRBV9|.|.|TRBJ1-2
CASSVGQNYGYTF
TGTGCCAGCAGCGTCGGGCAGAACTATGGCTACACCTTC